The source of this T cell receptor beta chain is a study of T cells expressing NK-cell markers. TCRdb reprocessed the 5' RACE reads and reports one entry per CDR3 protein, with no DNA. This table holds tens of thousands of distinct CDR3 sequences. The CDR3 is 14 residues long. Germline V gene lookup returns CDR1 SGHRS and CDR2 YFSETQ. Sequencing used blood T cells: a sorted CD56 or NKG2C T cell subset, CD4+ or CD8+ T cells, or bulk PBMC T cells (not recorded which). The clonotype was recovered from a woman between 18 and 75 years old in good health. This chain joins TRBV5-1 and TRBJ2-1; lacking DNA, the TRBD1 call made by TCRdb goes unchecked. This chain's CDR3 is CASSSGQSGNEQFF.